The entry that follows covers one T cell receptor (beta chain) sequence. Its antigen is not known. This sample is drawn from a study of radiotherapy plus CTLA-4 blockade in lung cancer. Study summary: Objective responses were observed in 15% to 20% of patients, and disease control was achieved by 31%. Findings and caveats of the study: In blood, tumor-derived TCR clones expanded after radiotherapy plus ipilimumab. In blood, early T cell clone dynamics reportedly predicted response best, together with interferon-beta.

The ends were cut back, 3 bases at V and 0 bases at J, with 13 bases in the middle. This CDR3 has 16 residues. Germline CDR1 SGDLS, CDR2 YYNGEE. Some clones are missing from TCRdb's copy, which holds only in-frame ones; the method was immunoSEQ multiplex PCR. The table records 35,000 or so clones, approximately 85% of them present only once. The chain joins TRBV9 to TRBJ1-3, with D possibly TRBD1 on 6 matching bases. This sequence was found in a human donor with non-small cell lung cancer who had stable disease on radiotherapy plus ipilimumab. Sample: peripheral blood, taken from a patient treated with radiotherapy plus ipilimumab. The CDR3 spells CASSDGQILSGNTIYF. CDR3 coding DNA: TGTGCCAGCAGCGACGGACAGATTCTCTCTGGAAACACCATATATTTT.